This T cell receptor (beta chain) was identified in a study of CD8+ T cells in alopecia areata. At the level of the study: The tofacitinib course ran for 6 to 18 months and was followed by 6 months off drug. Study observations and caveats: Scalp lesions, especially in alopecia totalis/universalis, had higher clonality than normal scalp. Mouse data revealed clearer TCR sharing than patient data did, a gap possibly tied to HLA.

Investigators isolated RNA and reverse transcribed it into cDNA to act as the sequencing template. Only in-frame clones appear in the TCRdb table, and some are missing; sequencing was by immunoSEQ multiplex PCR. The sample comprises about 250,000 clones, about 68% of which are singletons, and 1% to 1.5% rests with the top ten. Germline V gives CDR1 KGHSH, CDR2 LQKENI. The V segment lost 2 bases and the J segment 8 bases; nucleotides outside the gene matches: 6. The CDR3 consists of 14 residues. CD4+ and CD8+ T cells were sorted from PBMCs. As to this clone: What it binds is not known.

This receptor was identified in a human donor with alopecia areata. The chain joins TRBV18 to TRBJ1-2; 9 bases align to TRBD1. The sequences come from CD4+ T cells sorted from blood, collected at week 0. The CDR3 loop is CASSPNRDREGYTF. In DNA form, the CDR3 reads TGTGCCAGCTCACCAAACCGGGACAGGGAAGGCTACACCTTC.